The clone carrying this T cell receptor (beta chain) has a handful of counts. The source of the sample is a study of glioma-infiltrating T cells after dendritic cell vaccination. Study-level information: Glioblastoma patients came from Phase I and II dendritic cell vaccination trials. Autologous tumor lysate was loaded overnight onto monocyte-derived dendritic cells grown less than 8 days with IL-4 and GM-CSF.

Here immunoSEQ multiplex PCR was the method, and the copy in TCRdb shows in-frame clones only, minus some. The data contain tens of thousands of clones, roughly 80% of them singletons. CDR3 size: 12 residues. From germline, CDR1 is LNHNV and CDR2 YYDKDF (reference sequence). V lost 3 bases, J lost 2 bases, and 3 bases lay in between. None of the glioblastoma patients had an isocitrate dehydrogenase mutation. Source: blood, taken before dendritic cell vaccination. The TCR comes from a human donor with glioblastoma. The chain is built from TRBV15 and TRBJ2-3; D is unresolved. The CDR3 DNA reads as TGTGCCACCAGCAGTAACACAGATACGCAGTATTTT. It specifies CATSSNTDTQYF.